This TCR beta chain appears in the sequencing data of a study of tumor and adjacent non-tumor tissue in lung cancer (dated by TCRdb to the late 2010s). With respect to the entire study: By cancer type, the cohort comprised around 11 adenocarcinoma patients, 2 squamous cell carcinoma patients and 1 small cell lung cancer patient. The approximately 15 patients were aged about 31 to 80 years, included 10 men and 5 women, and had TNM stage I to III disease. Sequencing generated a total of approximately 130 million productive TCRbeta reads, averaging about 4 million reads per sample. The study compared bulk TCRbeta repertoires from lung tumor tissue and matched distant non-tumor lung tissue of around 14 lung cancer patients. More than 25 paired specimens, one tumor and one normal lung sample per patient, were profiled by TCRbeta CDR3 sequencing.

This clonotype was detected ten times or more. This receptor's antigen is unknown. Base qualities are missing; no much larger clone stands one base away. The germline V gene gives CDR1 as MNHEY and CDR2 as SVGAGI. The trim is 0 bases for V and 5 bases for J, with a gap of 13 bases between the germline ends. Inclusive of the bounding cysteine and phenylalanine, the CDR3 is 15 residues long. Only the CDR3 portion is preserved as DNA: 45 bases, with reading frame beginning at the first base. Beyond this particular receptor, the publication reports: Neither the sequencing platform nor unique molecular identifiers are named or mentioned anywhere in the methods. Only about 15 patients were in the cohort, and the authors stated that larger samples and more detailed clinical data are needed. Significantly higher TCR diversity (inverse Simpson) was observed in tumor tissue than in normal lung tissue (about 410 vs 180, P = 0.0075, Mann-Whitney U test). The top 100 clones accounted for a significantly larger cumulative portion of the repertoire in normal lung than in tumor tissue. Peripheral blood was not sequenced, so blood TCRbeta repertoires were not examined in the lung cancer patients of the study. Younger patients had significantly higher TCR diversity, and higher tumor TCR diversity was associated with shorter overall and disease-free survival.

Library generation was performed with multiplex PCR. The instrument given in TCRdb is Illumina HiSeq 2500. Following protocols modified from ARM-PCR, the researchers constructed TCRbeta libraries through three rounds of nested PCR with primers (Table S4). Before sequencing, PCR products of 200-500 bp were excised from the gel and purified with the QIAquick gel extraction kit. From the authors' description of their analysis: Reads were cleaned with Trimmomatic, merged with FLASH into complete CDR3 sequences, and assigned to V(D)J germline segments with MiTCR. Clonal diversity was calculated as the inverse Simpson's index using VDJtools. In-frame sequences lacking a premature stop codon were counted as productive reads. The public reads were run again by TCRdb, first through fastp at Q25 and then through MiXCR, and only productive beta chains were kept. Every distinct CDR3 protein forms one entry, paired with its most common genes and DNA. TCRdb, not the original authors, processed these V and J calls. The sample table records more than 120,000 distinct CDR3 sequences; around 61% of these occur just once. About 18% of the sample belongs to the ten largest clones.

RNA was extracted from bulk unsorted tissue and checked for quality with a NanoDrop ND-1000 and an Agilent 2100. Donors were newly diagnosed lung cancer patients admitted for thoracic surgery in China between August and November 2014, without prior chemotherapy. Patients who had received previous radiotherapy or chemotherapy, or who had another concurrent cancer, were excluded from the study. Surgical tissue pieces of 1-2 cm3 were preserved in RNAlater solution and were kept at -80 degrees C until use. The sequenced sample consisted of lung tumor tissue. The chain employs TRBV6-5 and TRBJ2-5; the D element could tentatively be TRBD1 or TRBD2, as 5 bases agree for each. This receptor was taken from a man aged 55 to 70 with small cell lung cancer. The DNA sequence follows: TGTGCCAGCAGTTACTCGGGTGGGGGTCGGGAGACCCAGTACTTC. This yields the protein CASSYSGGGRETQYF.